The 4 T cell receptor beta chains in this list originate from one sample, sequenced in a study of graft-versus-host responses after intestinal transplantation. Profiled with immunoSEQ multiplex PCR; TCRdb holds only in-frame clones, not every one. The sample has 80,000 or so clones, approximately 92% seen once. The starting material was PBMCs, obtained 98 days after intestinal transplantation. These receptors were taken from a human patient who received an intestinal transplant, so some T cells may come from the graft donor.

The chain couples TRBV5-1 to TRBJ1-1, with no clear D. V lost 2 bases to trimming and J lost 0 bases, with 5 bases between them. The CDR3 covers 13 residues. The germline V gene has CDR1 SGHRS and CDR2 YFSETQ. The CDR3 region is CASSLYMNTEAFF. DNA of the CDR3: TGCGCCAGCAGCTTATACATGAACACTGAAGCTTTCTTT.

The genes are TRBV20-1 and TRBJ2-5; D unresolved. This CDR3 comprises 11 residues. V was trimmed by 3 bases and J by 5 bases, leaving 7 bases between them. CDR1 DFQATT and CDR2 SNEGSKA come from the germline V gene (reference sequence). The CDR3 sequence is CSARGGETQYF. The CDR3 DNA reads TGCAGTGCTAGGGGTGGGGAGACCCAGTACTTC.

The CDR3 loop is CASSFGLGWGYEQYF. The DNA for the CDR3 is TGCGCCAGCAGCTTCGGCCTCGGGTGGGGCTACGAGCAGTACTTC. The chain joins TRBV5-1 to TRBJ2-7; D gene unclear. The germline V and J ends were trimmed by 2 bases and 3 bases, with 15 bases remaining between them. This CDR3 spans 15 amino acids. Germline V gene lookup returns CDR1 SGHRS and CDR2 YFSETQ. The variable domain in full, completed from reference TRBV5-1 and TRBJ2-7, reads KAGVTQTPRYLIKTRGQQVTLSCSPISGHRSVSWYQQTPGQGLQFLFEYFSETQRNKGNFPGRFSGRQFSNSRSEMNVSTLELGDSALYLCASSFGLGWGYEQYFGPGTRLTVT.

The chain has TRBV7-6 and TRBJ2-3; unclear D gene. Trimming pared 4 bases from V and 10 bases from J, leaving 15 bases between. Germline CDR1 SGHVS, CDR2 FNYEAQ. CDR3 length: 13 amino acids. The DNA of the CDR3 is TGTGCCAGCAGCTCAGGCTCCGCCGGGCCGCAGTATTTT. Translated: CASSSGSAGPQYF.